The clone carrying this T cell receptor beta chain was counted many times. Its cognate antigen is unknown. Trimming took 6 bases from V and 3 from J; bases not matched to a gene: 11. CDR3 size: 15 residues. Per the germline V gene, CDR1 is MNHNS and CDR2 is SASEGT. The entry originates in a study of CD8+CD57+ T cells in acquired aplastic anemia. About the study: Mean DNA quantity obtained from sorted CD4+ and CD8+ cells was approximately 3 ug. Findings of the study overall: There were roughly 28 CD8+ CDR3 sequences that occurred in both patients and controls. No significant difference in CD8+ Simpson's diversity was found between patients and controls.

TCR beta VDJ and CDR3 were profiled, and genomic DNA was the template. TCRdb reprocessed the reads via MiXCR and lists one record per CDR3 protein. The sample records 150,000 to 200,000 distinct CDR3 sequences, about 60% being singletons. Sequencing was carried out using sorted CD4+, CD8+, or CD8+CD57+ T cells (not recorded which) from PBMCs. This chain joins TRBV6-1 and TRBJ2-7, with 7 bases aligning to TRBD2. The TCR comes from a human donor in good health. Here the CDR3 DNA reads TGTGCCAGCAGCCTATTGGGAGGGTTGAACTACGAGCAGTACTTC. Protein: CASSLLGGLNYEQYF.